A few counts support the clone carrying this T cell receptor (beta chain). The record originates from a study of blood T cell repertoires in COVID-19. Study overall: Whether acute or convalescent, the COVID-19 samples came from the United States, Italy and Spain.

Generated by immunoSEQ multiplex PCR, the TCRdb table keeps only in-frame clones and is missing some. Of 250,000 to 300,000 clones listed, 90% were seen once; the top ten hold around 5.8%. In germline, CDR1 is KGHSH, CDR2 LQKENI. Trimming left V 1 base short and J 8 bases short, with 8 bases between. The CDR3 has 12 amino acids. The rearrangement links TRBV18 to TRBJ1-1; unclear D gene. This TCR was recovered from a woman between 50 and 59 years old with COVID-19, enrolled during active disease. Material for sequencing was peripheral blood. For the CDR3, the DNA is TGTGCCAGCTCACCACAAACAGAGGAAGCTTTCTTT. As protein: CASSPQTEEAFF.